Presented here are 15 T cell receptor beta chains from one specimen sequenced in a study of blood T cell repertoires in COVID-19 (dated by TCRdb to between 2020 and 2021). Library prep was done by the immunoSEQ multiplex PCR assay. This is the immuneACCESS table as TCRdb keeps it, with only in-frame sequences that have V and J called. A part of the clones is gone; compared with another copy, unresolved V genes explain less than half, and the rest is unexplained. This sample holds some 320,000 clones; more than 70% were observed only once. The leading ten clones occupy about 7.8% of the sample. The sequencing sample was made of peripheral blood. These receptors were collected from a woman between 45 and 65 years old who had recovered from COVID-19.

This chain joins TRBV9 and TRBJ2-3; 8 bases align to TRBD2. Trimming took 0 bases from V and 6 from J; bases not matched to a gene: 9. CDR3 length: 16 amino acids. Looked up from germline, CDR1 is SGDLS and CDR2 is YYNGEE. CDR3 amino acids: CASSVASPSGRDTQYF. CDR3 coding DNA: TGTGCCAGCAGCGTAGCTTCTCCTAGCGGGCGCGATACGCAGTATTTT.

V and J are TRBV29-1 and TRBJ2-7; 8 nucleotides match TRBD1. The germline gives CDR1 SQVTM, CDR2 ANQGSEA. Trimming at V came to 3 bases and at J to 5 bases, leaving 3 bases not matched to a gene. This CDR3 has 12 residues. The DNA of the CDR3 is TGCAGCGTTGAGGTGGGACAGGACGAGCAGTACTTC. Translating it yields CSVEVGQDEQYF.

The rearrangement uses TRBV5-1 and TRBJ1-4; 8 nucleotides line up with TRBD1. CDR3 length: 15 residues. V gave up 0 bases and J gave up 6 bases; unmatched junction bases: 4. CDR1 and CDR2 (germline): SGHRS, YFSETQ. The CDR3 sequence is CASSLEGTGDEKLFF. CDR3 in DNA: TGCGCCAGCAGCTTGGAAGGGACAGGCGATGAAAAACTGTTTTTT.

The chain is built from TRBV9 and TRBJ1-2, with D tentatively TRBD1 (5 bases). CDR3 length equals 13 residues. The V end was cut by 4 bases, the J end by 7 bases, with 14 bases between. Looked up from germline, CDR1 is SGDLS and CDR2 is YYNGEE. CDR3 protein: CASSSTRAFGYTF. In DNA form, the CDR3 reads TGTGCCAGCAGCTCAACCAGGGCGTTTGGCTACACCTTC.

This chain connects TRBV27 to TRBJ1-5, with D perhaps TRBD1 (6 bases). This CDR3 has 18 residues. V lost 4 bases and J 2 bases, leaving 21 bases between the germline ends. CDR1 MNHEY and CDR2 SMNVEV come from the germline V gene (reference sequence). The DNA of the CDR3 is TGTGCCAGCAGTTCCACAGGGTATAGTTTTCGTGGCAATCAGCCCCAGCATTTT. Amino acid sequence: CASSSTGYSFRGNQPQHF.

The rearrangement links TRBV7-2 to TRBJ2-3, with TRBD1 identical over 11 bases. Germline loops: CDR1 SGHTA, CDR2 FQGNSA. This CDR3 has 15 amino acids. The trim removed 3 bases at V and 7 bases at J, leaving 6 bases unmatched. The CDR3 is CASSLGQGVGYTQYF. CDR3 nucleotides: TGTGCCAGCAGCTTGGGACAGGGGGTGGGCTATACGCAGTATTTT.

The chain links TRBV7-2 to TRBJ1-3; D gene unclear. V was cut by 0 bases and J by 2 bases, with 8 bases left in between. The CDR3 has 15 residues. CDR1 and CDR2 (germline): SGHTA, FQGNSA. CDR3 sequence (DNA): TGTGCCAGCAGCTTAGCCACTGGTCCTGGAAACACCATATATTTT. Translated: CASSLATGPGNTIYF.

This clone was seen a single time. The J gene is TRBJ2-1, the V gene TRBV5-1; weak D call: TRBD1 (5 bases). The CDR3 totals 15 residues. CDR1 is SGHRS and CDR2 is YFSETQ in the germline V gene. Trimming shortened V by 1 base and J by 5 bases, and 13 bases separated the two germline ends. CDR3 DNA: TGCGCCAGCAGCTTGAGCTCAGGGAAGCACAATGAGCAGTTCTTC. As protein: CASSLSSGKHNEQFF.

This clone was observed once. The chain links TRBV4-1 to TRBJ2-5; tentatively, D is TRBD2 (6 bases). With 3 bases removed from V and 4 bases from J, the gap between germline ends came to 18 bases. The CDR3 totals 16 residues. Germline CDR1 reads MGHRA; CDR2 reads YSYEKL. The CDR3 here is CASSQMLEGGGETQYF. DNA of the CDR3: TGCGCCAGCAGCCAGATGCTCGAGGGAGGAGGAGAGACCCAGTACTTC.

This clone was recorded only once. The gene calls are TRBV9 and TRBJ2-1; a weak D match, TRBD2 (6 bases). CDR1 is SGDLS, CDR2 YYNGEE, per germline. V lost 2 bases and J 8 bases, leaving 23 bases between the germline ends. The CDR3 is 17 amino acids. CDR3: CASSVWSGLLKLDEQFF. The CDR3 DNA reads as TGTGCCAGCAGCGTTTGGTCGGGACTTCTCAAGTTGGATGAGCAGTTCTTC.

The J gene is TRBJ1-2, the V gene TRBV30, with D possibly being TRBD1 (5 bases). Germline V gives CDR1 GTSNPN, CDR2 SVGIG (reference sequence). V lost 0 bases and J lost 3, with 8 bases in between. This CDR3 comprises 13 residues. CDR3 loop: CAWSVGRDYGYTF. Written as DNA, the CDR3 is TGTGCCTGGAGTGTAGGCAGGGACTATGGCTACACCTTC.

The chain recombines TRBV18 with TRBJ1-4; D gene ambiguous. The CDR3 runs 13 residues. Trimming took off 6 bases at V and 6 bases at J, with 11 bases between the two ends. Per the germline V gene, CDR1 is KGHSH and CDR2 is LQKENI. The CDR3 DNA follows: TGTGCCAGCTCGATGACTGAGGATGAAAAACTGTTTTTT. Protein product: CASSMTEDEKLFF.

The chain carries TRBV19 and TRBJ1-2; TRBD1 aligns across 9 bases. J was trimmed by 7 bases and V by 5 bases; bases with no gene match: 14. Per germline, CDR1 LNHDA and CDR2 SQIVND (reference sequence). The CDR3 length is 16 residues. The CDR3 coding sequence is TGTGCCAGTAGTGCCAAGGACCGGGACAGGGTCTCTGGCTACACCTTC. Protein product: CASSAKDRDRVSGYTF.

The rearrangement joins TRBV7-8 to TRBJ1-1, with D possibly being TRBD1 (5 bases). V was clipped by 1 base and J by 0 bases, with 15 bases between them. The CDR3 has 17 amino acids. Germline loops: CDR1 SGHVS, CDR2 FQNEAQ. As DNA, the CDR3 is TGTGCCAGCAGCTTAGGGGCAGGGAGGCGGTTGAACACTGAAGCTTTCTTT. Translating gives CASSLGAGRRLNTEAFF.

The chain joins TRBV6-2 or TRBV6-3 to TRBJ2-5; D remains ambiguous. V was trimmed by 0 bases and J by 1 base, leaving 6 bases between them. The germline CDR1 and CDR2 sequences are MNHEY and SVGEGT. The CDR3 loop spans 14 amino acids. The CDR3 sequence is CASSYSRPQETQYF. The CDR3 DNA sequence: TGTGCCAGCAGTTACTCGCGGCCCCAAGAGACCCAGTACTTC.